This T cell receptor (beta chain) originates from a study of early T cells in non-severe SARS-CoV-2 infection. The CDR3 covers 11 residues. Germline V gene data show CDR1 as WNHNN and CDR2 as SYGVQD (reference sequence). Trimming cost V 2 bases and J 5 bases, with 1 base left between them. TCRdb reanalysed the 5' RACE reads using MiXCR and keeps one entry per CDR3 protein. Altogether about 17,000 distinct CDR3 sequences are present, over 5.5% being singletons, with the ten largest covering about 6.3%. This clonotype was recorded at least ten times. The specimen comprised whole blood, sampled at baseline. This TCR was sampled from an adult who was a healthcare worker with PCR-confirmed SARS-CoV-2 infection or an uninfected control (not recorded which). The gene calls are TRBV10-1 and TRBJ2-1, with D unresolved. CDR3 nucleotide sequence: TGCGCCAGCAGTGAGAACAATGAGCAGTTCTTC. Translating it yields CASSENNEQFF.